The clone carrying this T cell receptor beta chain was observed a few times. Its antigen is not known. Trimming shortened V by 5 bases and J by 0 bases, and 13 bases separated the two germline ends. The germline CDR1 and CDR2 sequences are MNHEY and SVGEGT. The CDR3 has 15 residues. This sample was taken from a study of T cell repertoires in cytomegalovirus infection. Findings of the study overall: Carriage of CMV together with the relevant HLA was identifiable through cumulative public TCR beta family frequency.

MiXCR, applied by TCRdb to the reads, yields one record per CDR3 protein. This sample has over 250,000 distinct CDR3 sequences; 20% to 25% occur once, and the top ten carry 15% to 20%. The sample here was cultured PBMCs, taken from culture after CMV antigen stimulation. The rearrangement uses TRBV6-2 or TRBV6-3 and TRBJ1-1; D unclear. The clonotype was recovered from a human donor in good health (CMV status not recorded). Some clones in this sample may be carry-over from other donors' samples. The CDR3 spells CASSKEGAMNTEAFF. The CDR3 nucleotides read TGTGCCAGCAGTAAAGAGGGAGCCATGAACACTGAAGCTTTCTTT.